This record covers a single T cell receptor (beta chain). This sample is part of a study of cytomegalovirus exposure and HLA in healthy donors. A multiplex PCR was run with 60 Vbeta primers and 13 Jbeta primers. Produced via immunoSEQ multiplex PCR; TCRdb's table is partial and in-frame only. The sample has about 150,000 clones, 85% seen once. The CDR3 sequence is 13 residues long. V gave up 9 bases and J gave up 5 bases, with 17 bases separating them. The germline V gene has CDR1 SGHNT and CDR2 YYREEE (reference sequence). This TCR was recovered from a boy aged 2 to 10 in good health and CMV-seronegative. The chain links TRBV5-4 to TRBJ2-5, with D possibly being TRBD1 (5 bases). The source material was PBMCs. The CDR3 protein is CATTASVGETQYF. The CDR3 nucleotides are TGTGCCACGACAGCCTCGGTGGGGGAGACCCAGTACTTC.